These T cell receptor beta chains were read from a single sample in a study of identical twins. TCRdb reanalysed the 5' RACE reads using MiXCR and keeps one entry per CDR3 protein. This table has 450,000 or so distinct CDR3 sequences, approximately 17% appearing once. What was sequenced was naive T cells sorted from blood. Source of these receptors: a man aged 50 to 59 in good health. CDR3s include the opening cysteine and the closing phenylalanine or tryptophan. The order of the fields is clone size, D gene, J gene, V gene, CDR3 DNA, CDR3 protein. D genes are given only for firm matches. Rows give clone size only sometimes, using once, few, many, or a class for an expanded clone.

abundance: many; d_gene: NA; j_gene: TRBJ1-4; v_gene: TRBV4-2; CDR3nt: TGTGCCAGCAGCCAAGATTTGGGCAGAACTAATGAAAAACTGTTTTTT; CDR3aa: CASSQDLGRTNEKLFF
abundance: many; d_gene: TRBD2; j_gene: TRBJ2-1; v_gene: TRBV4-1; CDR3nt: TGCGCCAGCAGCCAAGAATGGCGGGGGGGGAACAATGAGCAGTTCTTC; CDR3aa: CASSQEWRGGNNEQFF
abundance: many; d_gene: NA; j_gene: TRBJ2-1; v_gene: TRBV29-1; CDR3nt: TGCAGCGCCCGGGTTCTCGACAATGAGCAGTTCTTC; CDR3aa: CSARVLDNEQFF
abundance: few; d_gene: NA; j_gene: TRBJ2-1; v_gene: TRBV7-6; CDR3nt: TGTGCCAGCAGCCCCACGGGAGGCAGGGGGGATGAGCAGTTCTTC; CDR3aa: CASSPTGGRGDEQFF
abundance: few; d_gene: TRBD1; j_gene: TRBJ2-7; v_gene: TRBV29-1; CDR3nt: TGCAGCGTTGACCCGACAGGGCGAGGCTACGAGCAGTACTTC; CDR3aa: CSVDPTGRGYEQYF
abundance: NA; d_gene: NA; j_gene: TRBJ2-7; v_gene: TRBV20-1; CDR3nt: TGCAGTGCTAGAGATCTGGCCGGCCTCTTGGGGTACGAGCAGTACTTC; CDR3aa: CSARDLAGLLGYEQYF
abundance: many; d_gene: NA; j_gene: TRBJ2-5; v_gene: TRBV5-4; CDR3nt: TGTGCCAGCAGCACGAACGTAGAGACCCAGTACTTC; CDR3aa: CASSTNVETQYF
abundance: NA; d_gene: TRBD2; j_gene: TRBJ2-7; v_gene: TRBV6-2/TRBV6-3; CDR3nt: TGTGCCAGCAAACTAGGACTAGCGGGCGAGCAGTACTTC; CDR3aa: CASKLGLAGEQYF
abundance: few; d_gene: NA; j_gene: TRBJ2-1; v_gene: TRBV4-2; CDR3nt: TGTGCCAGCAGCCTCTTCCGGGACGAAAGAGAGCAGTTCTTC; CDR3aa: CASSLFRDEREQFF
abundance: NA; d_gene: TRBD2; j_gene: TRBJ2-2; v_gene: TRBV20-1; CDR3nt: TGCAGTGCGGCCCTAGCGGAACCTTCCGGGGAGCTGTTTTTT; CDR3aa: CSAALAEPSGELFF
abundance: NA; d_gene: TRBD2; j_gene: TRBJ2-7; v_gene: TRBV4-1; CDR3nt: TGCGCCAGCAGCTTAAGGACTAGCGTGTACGAGCAGTACTTC; CDR3aa: CASSLRTSVYEQYF
abundance: few; d_gene: NA; j_gene: TRBJ2-2; v_gene: TRBV5-1; CDR3nt: TGCGCCACCAACCGGGACTCCGGTAGCTTCGGGGAGCTGTTTTTT; CDR3aa: CATNRDSGSFGELFF
abundance: NA; d_gene: NA; j_gene: TRBJ2-1; v_gene: TRBV6-2/TRBV6-3; CDR3nt: TGTGCCAGCAGTTACTCTTCTACAGGGTACAATGAGCAGTTCTTC; CDR3aa: CASSYSSTGYNEQFF
abundance: few; d_gene: TRBD1; j_gene: TRBJ2-5; v_gene: TRBV4-3; CDR3nt: TGCGCCAGCAGCCAAGCCCTAGGGACAGGGGCTTGGGAGACCCAGTACTTC; CDR3aa: CASSQALGTGAWETQYF
abundance: many; d_gene: TRBD1; j_gene: TRBJ2-5; v_gene: TRBV7-9; CDR3nt: TGTGCCAGCGGTACAGGGGGATGGACCCAGTACTTC; CDR3aa: CASGTGGWTQYF
abundance: few; d_gene: NA; j_gene: TRBJ1-2; v_gene: TRBV5-6; CDR3nt: TGTGCCAGCAGCGGCGGGCACTCCTATGGCTACACCTTC; CDR3aa: CASSGGHSYGYTF
abundance: many; d_gene: NA; j_gene: TRBJ2-5; v_gene: TRBV7-8; CDR3nt: TGTGCCAGCAGCTCCTCAGTGGACCAGACGGAGACCCAGTACTTC; CDR3aa: CASSSSVDQTETQYF
abundance: few; d_gene: TRBD2; j_gene: TRBJ2-1; v_gene: TRBV4-2; CDR3nt: TGTGCCAGCAGCCAAGAGAGCGGGAGCTCCTACAATGAGCAGTTCTTC; CDR3aa: CASSQESGSSYNEQFF
abundance: NA; d_gene: TRBD1; j_gene: TRBJ1-1; v_gene: TRBV9; CDR3nt: TGTGCCAGCAGCGTAGCTACAGGGGACGCTGAAGCTTTCTTT; CDR3aa: CASSVATGDAEAFF
abundance: NA; d_gene: TRBD1; j_gene: TRBJ1-1; v_gene: TRBV14; CDR3nt: TGTGCCAGCAGCCAAGGGGGGGACAGGGTCGCTTTCTTT; CDR3aa: CASSQGGDRVAFF
abundance: many; d_gene: NA; j_gene: TRBJ2-3; v_gene: TRBV20-1; CDR3nt: TGCAGTGCTACTGGACGAGTGGGCACAGATACGCAGTATTTT; CDR3aa: CSATGRVGTDTQYF
abundance: NA; d_gene: NA; j_gene: TRBJ1-2; v_gene: TRBV6-5; CDR3nt: TGTGCCAGCAGTTACTTCGGGGGGGCCTATGGCTACACCTTC; CDR3aa: CASSYFGGAYGYTF
abundance: once; d_gene: TRBD1; j_gene: TRBJ2-1; v_gene: TRBV7-2; CDR3nt: TGTGCCAGCAGCCCATACCGGGACAGGGGGCCGGATGAGCAGTTCTTC; CDR3aa: CASSPYRDRGPDEQFF
abundance: NA; d_gene: NA; j_gene: TRBJ1-2; v_gene: TRBV5-1; CDR3nt: TGCGCCAGCAGCTGGGGGACTGACCCGGTAGGTGGCTACACCTTC; CDR3aa: CASSWGTDPVGGYTF
abundance: NA; d_gene: NA; j_gene: TRBJ2-1; v_gene: TRBV7-3; CDR3nt: TGTGCCAGCAGCTCAGGACCCCTGGCCAATGAGCAGTTCTTC; CDR3aa: CASSSGPLANEQFF
abundance: few; d_gene: TRBD1; j_gene: TRBJ2-1; v_gene: TRBV5-1; CDR3nt: TGCGCCAGCAGCTTGGCGACAGGGAATGAGCAGTTCTTC; CDR3aa: CASSLATGNEQFF
abundance: many; d_gene: NA; j_gene: TRBJ1-5; v_gene: TRBV20-1; CDR3nt: TGCAGTGCTCAAAAACGTGGCCGTTATAGCAATCAGCCCCAGCATTTT; CDR3aa: CSAQKRGRYSNQPQHF
abundance: NA; d_gene: NA; j_gene: TRBJ1-3; v_gene: TRBV5-5; CDR3nt: TGTGCCAGCAGCTTGGACAGGGTCTCTGGAAACACCATATATTTT; CDR3aa: CASSLDRVSGNTIYF
abundance: NA; d_gene: TRBD1; j_gene: TRBJ2-7; v_gene: TRBV5-1; CDR3nt: TGCGCCAGCAGCTTAGACAGGGCCCAGTACTTC; CDR3aa: CASSLDRAQYF
abundance: few; d_gene: TRBD1; j_gene: TRBJ2-1; v_gene: TRBV15; CDR3nt: TGTGCCACCAGCAGAGTACCTAGGAGACAGGGAAACAATGAGCAGTTCTTC; CDR3aa: CATSRVPRRQGNNEQFF
abundance: many; d_gene: NA; j_gene: TRBJ1-1; v_gene: TRBV30; CDR3nt: TGTGCCTGGAGTGTTGGGATTATGAACACTGAAGCTTTCTTT; CDR3aa: CAWSVGIMNTEAFF
abundance: many; d_gene: NA; j_gene: TRBJ1-1; v_gene: TRBV5-6; CDR3nt: TGTGCCAGCAGCCCACCGCGGCCCAGTCTGAACACTGAAGCTTTCTTT; CDR3aa: CASSPPRPSLNTEAFF
abundance: NA; d_gene: NA; j_gene: TRBJ2-1; v_gene: TRBV9; CDR3nt: TGTGCCAGCAGCGTAGAATGGAGTAGCGGAGGCTACAATGAGCAGTTCTTC; CDR3aa: CASSVEWSSGGYNEQFF
abundance: NA; d_gene: NA; j_gene: TRBJ1-2; v_gene: TRBV20-1; CDR3nt: TGCAGTGCTAGCGTATCAGGGGCCTATGGCTACACCTTC; CDR3aa: CSASVSGAYGYTF
abundance: many; d_gene: TRBD1; j_gene: TRBJ2-7; v_gene: TRBV5-1; CDR3nt: TGCGCCAGCAGCTCCGGGACAGGGAACTACGAGCAGTACTTC; CDR3aa: CASSSGTGNYEQYF
abundance: many; d_gene: NA; j_gene: TRBJ1-6; v_gene: TRBV27; CDR3nt: TGTGCCAGCAGTCCGGACAGAAATAATTCACCCCTCCACTTT; CDR3aa: CASSPDRNNSPLHF
abundance: NA; d_gene: NA; j_gene: TRBJ2-1; v_gene: TRBV6-6; CDR3nt: TGTGCCAGCAGATCCGACAGGTTGGATGAGCAGTTCTTC; CDR3aa: CASRSDRLDEQFF
abundance: NA; d_gene: NA; j_gene: TRBJ2-1; v_gene: TRBV2; CDR3nt: TGTGCCAGCAGTGACCCTTCGTACAATGAGCAGTTCTTC; CDR3aa: CASSDPSYNEQFF
abundance: NA; d_gene: TRBD1; j_gene: TRBJ2-7; v_gene: TRBV20-1; CDR3nt: TGCAGTGCTAGAACAGGGGTCACCTACGAGCAGTACTTC; CDR3aa: CSARTGVTYEQYF
abundance: NA; d_gene: NA; j_gene: TRBJ2-1; v_gene: TRBV28; CDR3nt: TGTGCCAGCAGTTTATCGTGGACACGAGCACACAATGAGCAGTTCTTC; CDR3aa: CASSLSWTRAHNEQFF
abundance: many; d_gene: NA; j_gene: TRBJ2-3; v_gene: TRBV28; CDR3nt: TGTGCCAGCAGTTTTTCTGGAGGGGATACAGATACGCAGTATTTT; CDR3aa: CASSFSGGDTDTQYF
abundance: many; d_gene: NA; j_gene: TRBJ2-3; v_gene: TRBV20-1; CDR3nt: TGCAGTGCTGATTCAAGTTTTAGCACAGATACGCAGTATTTT; CDR3aa: CSADSSFSTDTQYF
abundance: few; d_gene: TRBD1; j_gene: TRBJ1-2; v_gene: TRBV5-1; CDR3nt: TGCGCCAGCAGCTTGGCACTACAGGGGTCCGGCTACACCTTC; CDR3aa: CASSLALQGSGYTF